Below are 19 T cell receptor beta chains sequenced from a single sample in a study of T cell responses to AZD1222 COVID-19 vaccine. Using immunoSEQ multiplex PCR, the repertoire was profiled, and TCRdb retains in-frame clones only, with some absent. The profile shows around 100,000 clones, nearly 95% of them singletons. The material was peripheral blood, obtained on day 0 of AZD1222 vaccination. The receptors originated from an adult in good health.

This clone appeared a single time. The chain is built from TRBV28 and TRBJ2-7; 16 positions agree with TRBD2. The CDR3 covers 16 residues. CDR1 is MDHEN, CDR2 SYDVKM, per germline. V gave up 6 bases and J gave up 5 bases; unmatched junction bases: 7. The CDR3 coding sequence is TGTGCCAGCAGCTCTGGGACTAGCGGGAGGGGGAACGAGCAGTACTTC. It codes for CASSSGTSGRGNEQYF.

This clone occurred once. The rearrangement joins TRBV11-2 to TRBJ2-1; D ambiguous. V was shortened by 1 base and J by 9 bases, with 4 bases between the two germline ends. Germline loops: CDR1 SGHAT, CDR2 FQNNGV. This CDR3 is built from 11 residues. The CDR3 DNA sequence: TGTGCCAGCAGCTTAGGGGGTGAGCAGTTCTTC. This translates into CASSLGGEQFF.

The rearrangement uses TRBV28 and TRBJ1-1; D remains ambiguous. CDR1 is MDHEN and CDR2 is SYDVKM in the germline V gene. Trimming shortened V by 3 bases and J by 1 base, and 12 bases separated the two germline ends. The CDR3 consists of 15 residues. The CDR3 spells CASSLGSVQNTEAFF. CDR3 sequence (DNA): TGTGCCAGCAGTTTGGGTTCCGTCCAGAACACTGAAGCTTTCTTT.

The chain recombines TRBV19 with TRBJ2-7, with D perhaps TRBD1 (5 bases). CDR3 length equals 15 residues. The germline V and J ends were trimmed by 3 bases and 0 bases, with 12 bases remaining between them. Looked up from germline, CDR1 is LNHDA and CDR2 is SQIVND (reference sequence). In nucleotides, the CDR3 is TGTGCCAGTAGTATGGCAGGGCCCATCTCCTACGAGCAGTACTTC. Translation gives CASSMAGPISYEQYF.

V and J are TRBV6-5 and TRBJ1-4; D is uncertain. CDR3 size: 14 residues. Germline V gene sequence: CDR1 MNHEY, CDR2 SVGAGI. V was pared by 6 bases and J by 4 bases, with 12 bases between. The CDR3 reads CASRNGRINEKLFF. Written as DNA, the CDR3 is TGTGCCAGCAGGAACGGGCGGATTAATGAAAAACTGTTTTTT.

This chain connects TRBV4-1 to TRBJ1-4, with D hard to call. The V gene's germline CDR1 is MGHRA and CDR2 YSYEKL. The CDR3 consists of 14 residues. The V gene lost 1 base and the J gene lost 3 bases, with 6 bases spanning the gap. Written as DNA, the CDR3 is TGCGCCAGCAGCCAAGGGATGGCTAATGAAAAACTGTTTTTT. It is translated as CASSQGMANEKLFF.

V and J are TRBV9 and TRBJ2-2; D is uncertain. This CDR3 has 13 residues. Germline assignment: CDR1 SGDLS and CDR2 YYNGEE. Trimming removed 0 bases from V and 3 bases from J, with 3 bases in between. The CDR3 DNA sequence: TGTGCCAGCAGCGTAGCCGACACCGGGGAGCTGTTTTTT. Translated, it gives CASSVADTGELFF.

The genes are TRBV5-1 and TRBJ1-1; possible D gene TRBD1, 5 bases. Germline loops: CDR1 SGHRS, CDR2 YFSETQ. V dropped 7 bases and J dropped 1 base, with 20 bases sitting between them. The CDR3 runs to 16 residues. The CDR3 nucleotides are TGCGCCAGCCAGTTGGGGACGGATGCACCGAACACTGAAGCTTTCTTT. Translating it yields CASQLGTDAPNTEAFF.

The CDR3: CASSGLGVGTNEKLFF. The CDR3 DNA follows: TGTGCCAGCAGTGGGCTAGGGGTTGGAACTAATGAAAAACTGTTTTTT. The rearrangement joins TRBV2 to TRBJ1-4; possible D gene TRBD1, 5 bases. The CDR3 length is 16 residues. V was clipped by 4 bases and J by 1 base, with 13 bases between them. Germline lookup yields CDR1 SNHLY and CDR2 FYNNEI.

The chain recombines TRBV5-4 with TRBJ2-1; the D gene is possibly TRBD1 (6 bases). Germline V gene lookup returns CDR1 SGHNT and CDR2 YYREEE (reference sequence). This CDR3 comprises 15 residues. Trimming cost V 4 bases and J 5 bases, with 16 bases left between them. This chain's CDR3 is CASSPGGPGDNEQFF. The CDR3 nucleotides are TGTGCCAGCAGCCCGGGCGGCCCAGGGGACAATGAGCAGTTCTTC.

The chain is built from TRBV2 and TRBJ2-1; D is possibly TRBD2 (5 bases). V was trimmed by 3 bases and J by 1 base, leaving 13 bases between them. CDR3 length: 16 amino acids. CDR1 SNHLY and CDR2 FYNNEI come from the germline V gene. The CDR3 sequence is CASSDMGEPSYNEQFF. CDR3 coding DNA: TGTGCCAGCAGTGATATGGGAGAACCTTCCTACAATGAGCAGTTCTTC.

The chain joins TRBV2 to TRBJ1-5; the D gene is possibly TRBD1 (6 bases). The V end lost 3 bases, the J end lost 5 bases, and 11 bases lay between the germline ends. Germline values: CDR1 SNHLY, CDR2 FYNNEI. The CDR3 runs 14 residues. The CDR3: CASSEEAGDQPQHF. The CDR3 coding sequence is TGTGCCAGCAGTGAGGAGGCAGGGGATCAGCCCCAGCATTTT.

The chain is built from TRBV6-5 and TRBJ2-1, with TRBD2 matching 10 bases. This CDR3 is 16 amino acids long. From germline, CDR1 is MNHEY and CDR2 SVGAGI. Trimming took 0 bases from V and 10 from J; bases not matched to a gene: 9. The CDR3 coding sequence is TGTGCCAGCAGTTACTCATTTCTAGCGGGAGAACGGGAGCAGTTCTTC. Its translation is CASSYSFLAGEREQFF.

The chain couples TRBV25-1 to TRBJ2-7; 10 positions agree with TRBD1. CDR1 MGHDK and CDR2 SYGVNS come from the germline V gene. The CDR3 spans 13 residues. V was clipped by 4 bases and J by 5 bases; unmatched bases: 2. The CDR3 DNA sequence: TGTGCCAGCAGTGGACAGGGGGCCGACGAGCAGTACTTC. It encodes CASSGQGADEQYF.

This rearrangement joins TRBV25-1 to TRBJ2-7, with D perhaps assigned TRBD1 or TRBD2 (6 bases each). CDR1 is MGHDK, CDR2 SYGVNS, per germline. There are 13 residues in the CDR3. V was shortened by 4 bases and J by 4 bases, with 11 bases between the two germline ends. The CDR3 loop reads CASSGRGSYEQYF. CDR3 nucleotides: TGTGCCAGCAGTGGGAGGGGGAGTTACGAGCAGTACTTC.

The chain combines TRBV5-4 with TRBJ2-1; no reliable D call. CDR3 length: 14 residues. Germline values: CDR1 SGHNT, CDR2 YYREEE (reference sequence). The V end was cut by 1 base, the J end by 5 bases, with 10 bases between. Here the CDR3 DNA reads TGTGCCAGCAGCTTGATGAACAGAGACAATGAGCAGTTCTTC. This codes for CASSLMNRDNEQFF.

The genes are TRBV18 and TRBJ1-2; unclear D gene. Germline V CDR1 and CDR2: KGHSH, LQKENI. V gave up 4 bases and J gave up 4 bases, with 13 bases separating them. The CDR3 has 14 residues. The CDR3 DNA reads as TGTGCCAGCTCACAGAACAATGACCTCTATGGCTACACCTTC. It codes for CASSQNNDLYGYTF.

The J gene is TRBJ2-7, the V gene TRBV7-3; 7 bases agree with TRBD2. Trimming at V came to 2 bases and at J to 7 bases, leaving 8 bases not matched to a gene. Looked up from germline, CDR1 is SGHTA and CDR2 is FQGTGA. The CDR3 contains 14 residues. The CDR3 loop reads CASSLRQPGGEQYF. The CDR3 coding sequence is TGTGCCAGCAGCTTACGCCAGCCCGGGGGGGAGCAGTACTTC.

The rearrangement uses TRBV13 and TRBJ2-7; 8 nucleotides align to TRBD1. This CDR3 contains 14 residues. CDR1 is PRHDT, CDR2 FYEKMQ, per germline (reference sequence). Trimming at V came to 2 bases and at J to 5 bases, leaving 5 bases not matched to a gene. CDR3 residues: CASSLQGAGDEQYF. The CDR3 region has the DNA TGTGCCAGCAGCTTACAGGGGGCTGGTGACGAGCAGTACTTC.